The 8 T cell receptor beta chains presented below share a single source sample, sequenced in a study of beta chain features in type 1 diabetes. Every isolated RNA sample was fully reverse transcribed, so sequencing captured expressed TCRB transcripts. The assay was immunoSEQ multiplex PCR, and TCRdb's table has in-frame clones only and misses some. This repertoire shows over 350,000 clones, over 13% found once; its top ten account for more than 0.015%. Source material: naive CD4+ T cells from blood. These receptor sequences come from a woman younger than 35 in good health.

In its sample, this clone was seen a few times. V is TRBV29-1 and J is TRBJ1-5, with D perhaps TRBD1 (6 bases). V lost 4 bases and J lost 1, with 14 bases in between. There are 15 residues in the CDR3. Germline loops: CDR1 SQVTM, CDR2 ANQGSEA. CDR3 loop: CSVVEGGGSNQPQHF. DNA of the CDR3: TGCAGCGTTGTGGAAGGGGGTGGGAGCAATCAGCCCCAGCATTTT.

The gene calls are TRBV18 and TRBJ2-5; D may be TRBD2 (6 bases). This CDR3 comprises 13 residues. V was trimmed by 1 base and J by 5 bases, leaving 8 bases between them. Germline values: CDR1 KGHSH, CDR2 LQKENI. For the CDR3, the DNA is TGTGCCAGCTCACCACGGGACTTGGAGACCCAGTACTTC. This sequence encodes CASSPRDLETQYF.

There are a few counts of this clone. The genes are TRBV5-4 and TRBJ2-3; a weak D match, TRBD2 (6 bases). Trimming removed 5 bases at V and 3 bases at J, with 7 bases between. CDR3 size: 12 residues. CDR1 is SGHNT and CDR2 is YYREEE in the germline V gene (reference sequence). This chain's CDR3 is CASRSGTDTQYF. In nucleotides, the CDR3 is TGTGCCAGCAGGAGCGGGACAGATACGCAGTATTTT.

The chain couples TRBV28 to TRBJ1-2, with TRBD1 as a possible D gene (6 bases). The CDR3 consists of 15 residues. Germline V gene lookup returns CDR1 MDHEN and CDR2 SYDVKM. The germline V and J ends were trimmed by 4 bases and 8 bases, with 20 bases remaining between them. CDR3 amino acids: CASSSDSPRLRGYTF. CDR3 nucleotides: TGTGCCAGCAGTTCGGACAGCCCCCGTCTGAGGGGCTACACCTTC.

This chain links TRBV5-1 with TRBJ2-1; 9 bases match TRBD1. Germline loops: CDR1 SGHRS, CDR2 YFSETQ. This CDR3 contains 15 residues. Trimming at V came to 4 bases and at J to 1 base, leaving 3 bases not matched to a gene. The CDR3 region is CASSKGQGSYNEQFF. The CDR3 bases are TGCGCCAGCAGCAAGGGACAGGGATCCTACAATGAGCAGTTCTTC.

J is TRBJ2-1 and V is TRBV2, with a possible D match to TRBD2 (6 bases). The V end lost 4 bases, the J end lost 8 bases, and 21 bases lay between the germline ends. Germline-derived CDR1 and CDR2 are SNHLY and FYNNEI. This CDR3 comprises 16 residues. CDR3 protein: CASSVFGGVGVDEQFF. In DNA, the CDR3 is TGTGCCAGCAGTGTATTCGGCGGGGTAGGTGTCGATGAGCAGTTCTTC.

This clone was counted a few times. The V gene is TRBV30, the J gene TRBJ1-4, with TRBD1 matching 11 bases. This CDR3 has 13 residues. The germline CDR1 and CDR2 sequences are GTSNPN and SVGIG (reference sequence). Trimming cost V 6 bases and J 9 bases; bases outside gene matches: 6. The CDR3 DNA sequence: TGTGCCTGCCGGGACAGGGGGGTGCAAAAACTGTTTTTT. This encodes CACRDRGVQKLFF. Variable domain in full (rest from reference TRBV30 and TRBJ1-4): SQTIHQWPATLVQPVGSPLSLECTVEGTSNPNLYWYRQAAGRGLQLLFYSVGIGQISSEVPQNLSASRPQDRQFILSSKKLLLSDSGFYLCACRDRGVQKLFFGSGTQLSVL.

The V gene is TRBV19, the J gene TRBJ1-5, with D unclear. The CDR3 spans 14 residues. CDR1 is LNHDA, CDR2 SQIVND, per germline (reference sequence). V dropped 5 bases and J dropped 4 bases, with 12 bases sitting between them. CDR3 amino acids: CASSDTPGNQPQHF. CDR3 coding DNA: TGTGCCAGTAGTGACACGCCTGGGAATCAGCCCCAGCATTTT.